This is a list of T cell receptor beta chains from one sample in a study of Ad26.COV2.S vaccination and SARS-CoV-2 variants. The data were produced by immunoSEQ multiplex PCR, yet TCRdb's version contains in-frame clones alone and is incomplete. This table has approximately 400,000 clones, around 90% appearing once. Sequencing used peripheral blood, obtained after recovery from COVID-19. Every receptor here comes from a human donor who had recovered from COVID-19. Each CDR3 is given with its conserved first and last residue. A D gene is named only where the DNA matches it firmly. Expanded clones get a size class; other rows say once, few or many, or leave the size out.

TRBV5-8	TRBJ2-7	14	TRBD2	NA	CASSFDGGGYEQYF	TGTGCCAGCAGCTTTGATGGGGGGGGCTACGAGCAGTACTTC
TRBV10-3	TRBJ1-4	12	NA	NA	CAIRGVGEKLFF	TGTGCCATCAGGGGGGTCGGTGAAAAACTGTTTTTT
TRBV5-1	TRBJ2-2	19	NA	NA	CASSLDGGQTTRRTGELFF	TGCGCCAGCAGCTTGGACGGCGGGCAGACAACAAGGAGGACCGGGGAGCTGTTTTTT
TRBV7-9	TRBJ1-1	16	NA	NA	CASSETPGPGNTEAFF	TGTGCCAGCAGCGAAACTCCGGGACCAGGGAACACTGAAGCTTTCTTT
TRBV19	TRBJ2-5	13	NA	once	CASSMDSQETQYF	TGTGCCAGTAGTATGGACAGCCAAGAGACCCAGTACTTC
TRBV19	TRBJ1-5	15	NA	NA	CASSINLDGNQPQHF	TGTGCCAGTAGTATTAACCTTGATGGCAATCAGCCCCAGCATTTT
TRBV7-2	TRBJ2-7	17	NA	NA	CASSLGGRGLLPYEQYF	TGTGCCAGCAGCTTGGGGGGCCGCGGACTCTTACCCTACGAGCAGTACTTC
TRBV5-1	TRBJ1-2	15	NA	few	CASCPPGVYNYGYTF	TGCGCCAGCTGCCCCCCAGGGGTCTATAACTATGGCTACACCTTC
TRBV3-1/TRBV3-2	TRBJ2-3	13	NA	NA	CASSQVGTDTQYF	TGTGCCAGCAGCCAAGTTGGTACAGATACGCAGTATTTT
TRBV7-2	TRBJ2-7	13	NA	once	CASSLVSRYEQYF	TGTGCCAGCAGCTTAGTTTCCAGATACGAGCAGTACTTC
TRBV5-4	TRBJ2-2	14	NA	NA	CASSAGTNTGELFF	TGTGCCAGCAGCGCGGGGACAAACACCGGGGAGCTGTTTTTT
TRBV3-1/TRBV3-2	TRBJ2-7	14	NA	NA	CASSHIGKSYEQYF	TGTGCCAGCAGCCATATAGGCAAGTCCTACGAGCAGTACTTC
TRBV28	TRBJ1-1	11	NA	NA	CATVGFTEAFF	TGTGCCACAGTGGGATTCACTGAAGCTTTCTTT
TRBV21-1	TRBJ2-6	20	NA	once	CASSKGGLRTAISGANVLTF	TGTGCCAGCAGCAAAGGAGGATTAAGGACAGCGATCTCTGGGGCCAACGTCCTGACTTTC
TRBV15	TRBJ1-2	15	NA	NA	CATSREGRPNYGYTF	TGTGCCACCAGCAGAGAGGGCAGACCTAACTATGGCTACACCTTC
TRBV2	TRBJ1-4	14	NA	NA	CASTSGPLGEKLFF	TGTGCCAGCACATCGGGCCCTCTCGGGGAAAAACTGTTTTTT
TRBV6-5	TRBJ2-5	12	NA	NA	CASSYYQETQYF	TGTGCCAGCAGTTACTACCAAGAGACCCAGTACTTC
TRBV27	TRBJ1-5	13	TRBD1	NA	CASSAGGNQPQHF	TGTGCCAGCAGTGCAGGGGGTAATCAGCCCCAGCATTTT
TRBV9	TRBJ1-2	14	NA	NA	CASSVSQDGYGYTF	TGTGCCAGCAGCGTATCACAGGATGGCTATGGCTACACCTTC
TRBV9	TRBJ1-6	16	TRBD1	NA	CASSVTGDSYNSPLHF	TGTGCCAGCAGCGTAACAGGGGACTCCTATAATTCACCCCTCCACTTT
TRBV5-1	TRBJ1-6	15	NA	NA	CASSLADGKNSPLHF	TGCGCCAGCAGCTTGGCGGACGGAAAAAATTCACCCCTCCACTTT
TRBV7-9	TRBJ2-1	14	NA	NA	CASSLAGDYNEQFF	TGTGCCAGCAGCTTAGCAGGGGATTACAATGAGCAGTTCTTC